What follows describes a single T cell receptor beta chain. No antigen is known for it. These data are taken from a study of cytomegalovirus exposure and HLA in healthy donors. Study-level results: Among CMV-associated TCR beta chains, most appeared HLA-restricted in a later analysis. A later analysis appeared to link common viral pathogens to several of the most significant clusters.

The CDR3 has 14 residues. Germline V CDR1 and CDR2: GTSNPN, SVGIG (reference sequence). With V trimmed by 3 bases and J by 3 bases, 7 bases remained unmatched. The PCR was carried out with 60 Vbeta primers and 13 Jbeta primers. The table came from immunoSEQ multiplex PCR; TCRdb's copy has only in-frame clones and leaves some out. The repertoire holds approximately 220,000 clones, with over 60% as singletons. The V gene is TRBV30, the J gene TRBJ1-2; 7 bases are a match to TRBD1. The sequence was collected from a man between 18 and 29 years old in good health and CMV-seronegative. Sequencing input: PBMCs. This CDR3 is CAWRTQGSYYGYTF. In nucleotides, the CDR3 is TGTGCCTGGAGGACACAGGGGAGTTACTATGGCTACACCTTC.